In its sample, the clone carrying this T cell receptor beta chain was seen a few times. Antigen specificity is unknown. TCRdb called the reads again in MiXCR, with one record for every CDR3 protein. Seen here are 560,000 or so distinct CDR3 sequences, approximately 15% observed once, and the top ten hold roughly a quarter. This entry belongs to a study of T cell repertoires in cytomegalovirus infection. General study findings and limits: Cumulative public TCR beta family frequency identified carriers of CMV plus the relevant HLA.

Germline V gives CDR1 DFQATT, CDR2 SNEGSKA (reference sequence). V was trimmed by 5 bases and J by 0 bases, leaving 14 bases between them. This CDR3 spans 15 amino acids. The origin of this receptor is a human donor in good health (CMV status not recorded). Some clones in this sample may be carry-over from other donors' samples. The sequencing sample was made of CD8+ T cells from PBMCs. The V call is TRBV20-1, the J call TRBJ2-1; unclear D gene. The DNA for the CDR3 is TGCAGTGCTTCCTTGACCGGTAGCTCCTACAATGAGCAGTTCTTC. Translation: CSASLTGSSYNEQFF.